This T cell receptor (beta chain) derives from a study of blood T cell repertoires in COVID-19 (dated by TCRdb to 2019 to 2021). Study-level background: Collaborator samples came from the United States, Italy and Spain and covered acute and convalescent phases of COVID-19. The material from the prospective study consisted of cDNA or gDNA derived from T cells, B-cell-depleted T cells, or PBMCs. The dataset comprised deeply sampled blood TCRbeta repertoires from subjects exposed to, actively infected with, or recovered from COVID-19. The repertoires were made available in a free public database intended to serve as a resource for research on the immune response to SARS-CoV-2. The samples were drawn from the first 160 participants of the ongoing ImmuneRACE study and from 1,254 subjects provided by 6 global collaborators. The sample metadata nearly always contained a de-identified subject ID, COVID-19 status, age in years and sex. Where available, HLA class I and class II types were taken from metadata supplied by the sample provider and were not determined by assay-based typing. What the research found in general, with its limitations: The quantity of clinical and demographic metadata differed by source and by participant and was supplied without curation.

Worth noting for this clone: Its target antigen remains unknown. Base qualities are not at hand, and no much larger clone is one base apart.

TCRbeta CDR3 regions were amplified from genomic DNA using the immunoSEQ Assay, a bias-controlled multiplex PCR. From the authors' description of their analysis: Within the assay, amplification of reference gene primers was used to estimate how many nucleated cells each sample contained. To quantify the absolute abundance of each unique TCRbeta CDR3 rearrangement, sequence reads were collapsed and filtered. Productive Simpson clonality was computed per sample as the square root of Simpson's diversity index over productive rearrangements. The source is immuneACCESS, and TCRdb retained only in-frame sequences with V and J called. Part of the clones is not carried over; for the studies checked, unresolved V genes explain less than half of this, and the remainder is unexplained. Clonal size and the V and J genes are those of that table, whereas D and trimming came from the DNA. In this sample the table shows a few hundred thousand clones, 83% of which occur a single time. In total, the top ten clones hold approximately 4.7% of the sample.

A distance of 15 bases separates the germline ends of V and J, which lose 0 bases and 0 bases respectively. The germline V gene specifies MGHRA as CDR1 and YSYEKL as CDR2. Reading from cysteine to phenylalanine, the CDR3 counts 17 amino acids. The retained sequence is limited to the CDR3, 51 bases, with the frame set at the first base. Enrolling through a virtual design, the prospective study's participants ranged in age from roughly 18 to 95 years and lived across roughly 23 United States geographic areas. In the prospective study, participants were assigned to cohorts based on the clinical history participants reported in a screening survey and a study questionnaire. ImmuneRACE Cohort 3 recovered participants were defined by two consecutive negative NP/OP PCR tests, healthcare professional clearance, or symptom resolution. Mobile phlebotomists in the prospective study collected whole blood, serum and a nasopharyngeal or oropharyngeal swab from every participant. Prospective study participants could optionally give additional blood draws and questionnaires over a roughly two-month period. Prospective study blood samples were shipped either frozen or at room temperature before DNA extraction.

This sequence originates from a woman in her 50s who had recovered from COVID-19. Recombination joined TRBV4-1 with TRBJ2-7, with TRBD2 perhaps the D gene, on 5 matching bases. The sample consisted of PBMCs or T cells enriched from blood (not recorded which). DNA sequence: TGCGCCAGCAGCCAAGATTCCGCGGACTCGACCTCCTACGAGCAGTACTTC. It encodes CASSQDSADSTSYEQYF.